The 11 T cell receptor beta chains in this list originate from one sample, sequenced in a study of patients and donors after allogeneic stem cell transplantation. TCRdb used MiXCR to reprocess the RT-PCR reads, holding one entry per CDR3 protein. This sample yields roughly 880,000 distinct CDR3 sequences, of which roughly 17% are seen a single time; around 6% belongs to the top ten. The sequencing input was blood, either unsorted or a sorted T cell fraction (not recorded which). The receptors come from a human donor who was either an allogeneic HSCT recipient or a stem cell or donor lymphocyte infusion donor (not recorded which). It is not recorded whose cells these are; they may come from a transplant donor.

In this sample, this clonotype turned up many times. The V call is TRBV7-2, the J call TRBJ1-1; no clear D. With 3 bases removed from V and 5 bases from J, the gap between germline ends came to 16 bases. CDR1 is SGHTA, CDR2 FQGNSA, per germline. The CDR3 sequence is 15 residues long. CDR3 DNA: TGTGCCAGCAGCTTCCCCCTGAACTCGCGGACTGAAGCTTTCTTT. This sequence encodes CASSFPLNSRTEAFF.

This clonotype was seen at least ten times. This chain joins TRBV4-2 and TRBJ2-7; D is perhaps TRBD1 or TRBD2 (7 bases each). The germline V and J ends were trimmed by 2 bases and 7 bases, with 27 bases remaining between them. The germline gives CDR1 LGHNA, CDR2 YNFKEQ. This CDR3 is built from 18 residues. CDR3 sequence reads: CASSQPSGGGSPGMEQYF. CDR3 DNA sequence: TGTGCCAGCAGCCAACCCTCAGGGGGGGGGAGCCCTGGAATGGAGCAGTACTTC.

The sample holds a few counts of this clonotype. The V and J genes are TRBV5-1 and TRBJ2-1; tentatively, D is TRBD1 or TRBD2 (5 bases each). CDR3 length: 15 amino acids. Trimming stripped 2 bases from V and 8 bases from J, with 17 bases between. Germline CDR1 and CDR2: SGHRS and YFSETQ. CDR3 region: CASSFWGTPADEQFF. In DNA, the CDR3 is TGCGCCAGCAGCTTTTGGGGGACGCCGGCCGATGAGCAGTTCTTC.

This clonotype has a count of ten or more. The CDR3 protein is CSVEVPTGGHQEQYF. The CDR3 nucleotides are TGCAGCGTTGAAGTCCCGACAGGGGGCCATCAAGAGCAGTACTTC. The chain couples TRBV29-1 to TRBJ2-7, with 10 nucleotides matching TRBD1. V trimming: 1 base; J trimming: 7 bases; junction bases outside the gene matches: 10. CDR3 length: 15 residues. The germline CDR1 and CDR2 sequences are SQVTM and ANQGSEA.

This clonotype has at least ten counts. This chain joins TRBV7-3 and TRBJ1-6; D is possibly TRBD1 (5 bases). The CDR3 consists of 16 residues. With 2 bases removed from V and 0 bases from J, the gap between germline ends came to 8 bases. Per germline, CDR1 SGHTA and CDR2 FQGTGA. The CDR3 DNA reads TGTGCCAGCAGCTTAGGGGGAAGCTCCTATAATTCACCCCTCCACTTT. Amino acid sequence: CASSLGGSSYNSPLHF.

This clonotype came up a few times. This rearrangement joins TRBV20-1 to TRBJ2-7; 8 nucleotides match TRBD2. The CDR3 is 14 amino acids. V lost 6 bases and J lost 1; bases outside the gene matches: 8. Per the germline V gene, CDR1 is DFQATT and CDR2 is SNEGSKA (reference sequence). CDR3 sequence: CSAAGTSQSYEQYF. CDR3 bases: TGCAGTGCGGCCGGGACTAGTCAGTCCTACGAGCAGTACTTC.

The rearrangement links TRBV20-1 to TRBJ2-5; the D is unclear. The ends were cut back, 3 bases at V and 1 base at J, with 6 bases in the middle. Germline CDR1 is DFQATT and CDR2 is SNEGSKA (reference sequence). The CDR3 sequence is 12 residues long. As DNA, the CDR3 is TGCAGTGCTAGGAGGTTCCAAGAGACCCAGTACTTC. Translated: CSARRFQETQYF.

The chain joins TRBV27 to TRBJ1-3; D unclear. Trimming left V 2 bases short and J 4 bases short, with 9 bases between. CDR1 and CDR2 (germline): MNHEY, SMNVEV (reference sequence). The CDR3 totals 14 residues. CDR3 region: CASSLGPRGNTIYF. In DNA, the CDR3 is TGTGCCAGCAGTTTAGGTCCTCGCGGAAACACCATATATTTT.

This clonotype was found many times. This rearrangement joins TRBV12-3 or TRBV12-4 to TRBJ1-3; 10 bases line up with TRBD1. The CDR3 extends over 15 amino acids. V was pared by 5 bases and J by 3 bases, with 4 bases of the junction left unmatched. The CDR3 coding sequence is TGTGCCAGCAGTCCTGACAGGGGGCTTGGAAACACCATATATTTT. Translated, it gives CASSPDRGLGNTIYF.

The V and J genes are TRBV9 and TRBJ2-2, with D tentatively TRBD2 (6 bases). CDR3 size: 16 residues. V gave up 1 base and J gave up 5 bases, with 15 bases separating them. The germline V gene has CDR1 SGDLS and CDR2 YYNGEE. The CDR3 nucleotides are TGTGCCAGCAGCGTAAACAGAGGGAGGCCGACCGGGGAGCTGTTTTTT. As protein: CASSVNRGRPTGELFF.

The chain employs TRBV7-9 and TRBJ1-5; tentatively, D is TRBD1 (6 bases). The CDR3 totals 15 residues. The V end lost 2 bases, the J end lost 5 bases, and 13 bases lay between the germline ends. The germline V gene has CDR1 SEHNR and CDR2 FQNEAQ (reference sequence). The chain's CDR3 is CASSLSTGRDQPQHF. The CDR3 DNA follows: TGTGCCAGCAGCTTAAGCACAGGGAGGGATCAGCCCCAGCATTTT. Together with reference TRBV7-9 and TRBJ1-5, the CDR3 gives the full variable domain: DTGVSQNPRHKITKRGQNVTFRCDPISEHNRLYWYRQTLGQGPEFLTYFQNEAQLEKSRLLSDRFSAERPKGSFSTLEIQRTEQGDSAMYLCASSLSTGRDQPQHFGDGTRLSIL.